This T cell receptor beta chain was sequenced in a study of blood T cell repertoires in COVID-19. Study-wide background: The United States, Italy and Spain provided the acute and convalescent COVID-19 samples. The analysed material was cDNA or gDNA that came from T cells, B-cell-depleted T cells, or PBMCs.

This clone has just one count. In the authors' methods: By means of reference gene primer amplification, nucleated cell counts were estimated. Sequenced by immunoSEQ multiplex PCR; TCRdb stores in-frame clones only, minus some. The DNA gave D and trimming, while V, J and clone size come from that table. This sample has 130,000 to 150,000 clones, with about 87% found just once. The germline gives CDR1 MGHRA, CDR2 YSYEKL. V lost 0 bases, J lost 0 bases, and 14 bases lay in between. The CDR3 totals 17 residues. The sample comprised peripheral blood. The origin of this receptor is a woman between 35 and 50 years old with acute or convalescent COVID-19. The chain employs TRBV4-1 and TRBJ1-1, with D unresolved. CDR3 amino acids: CASSQEDSPGLNTEAFF. The CDR3 region has the DNA TGCGCCAGCAGCCAAGAAGATAGCCCGGGTCTGAACACTGAAGCTTTCTTT.